The 9 T cell receptor beta chains below come from one sample, sequenced in a study of T cell repertoires in cytomegalovirus infection. TCRdb independently ran MiXCR on the reads; one entry per CDR3 protein. Among around 120,000 distinct CDR3 sequences listed, 42% were seen once. These TCRs' antigens remain unknown. This specimen was CD8+ T cells from cultured PBMCs, taken from culture after CMV antigen stimulation. The source is a human donor in good health (CMV status not recorded). Some clones in this sample may be carry-over from other donors' samples.

This clonotype was seen many times. The chain couples TRBV7-6 to TRBJ2-1; D is possibly TRBD2 (5 bases). The germline V gene has CDR1 SGHVS and CDR2 FNYEAQ. This CDR3 is 14 amino acids long. The ends were cut back, 5 bases at V and 5 bases at J, with 13 bases in the middle. CDR3 DNA: TGTGCCAGCAGCACCGGACTCTCGAACAATGAGCAGTTCTTC. This codes for CASSTGLSNNEQFF.

V usage is TRBV12-3 or TRBV12-4 and J usage is TRBJ2-4; tentatively, D is TRBD1 or TRBD2 (5 bases each). V lost 3 bases to trimming and J lost 0 bases, with 12 bases between them. The CDR3 length is 16 residues. The CDR3: CASSFGTILAKNIQYF. The CDR3, as DNA: TGTGCCAGCAGTTTTGGGACCATTCTAGCCAAAAACATTCAGTACTTC.

The J gene is TRBJ1-1, the V gene TRBV5-6; D may be TRBD1 (6 bases). V was clipped by 3 bases and J by 5 bases, with 11 bases between them. In germline, CDR1 is SGHDT, CDR2 YYEEEE. The CDR3 spans 13 residues. The CDR3 DNA reads TGTGCCAGCAGCTCTACAGGGAGAACTGAAGCTTTCTTT. It translates to CASSSTGRTEAFF.

The rearrangement uses TRBV6-8 and TRBJ1-1; D not resolved. Trimming cost V 0 bases and J 0 bases, with 11 bases left between them. Germline CDR1 reads MNHGY; CDR2 reads SAAAGT. The CDR3 is made up of 16 amino acids. In DNA, the CDR3 is TGTGCCAGCAGTTACTCGGGCGATGGAGTGAACACTGAAGCTTTCTTT. Translated: CASSYSGDGVNTEAFF.

The rearrangement joins TRBV4-1 to TRBJ2-4, with TRBD2 matching 7 bases. Trimming at V came to 1 base and at J to 8 bases, leaving 5 bases not matched to a gene. The CDR3 extends over 14 amino acids. Germline values: CDR1 MGHRA, CDR2 YSYEKL. DNA of the CDR3: TGCGCCAGCAGCCAAGTGGGGGGGACTTACATTCAGTACTTC. It is translated as CASSQVGGTYIQYF.

The chain couples TRBV7-9 to TRBJ1-2; no definite D call. V was cut by 5 bases and J by 8 bases, with 12 bases left in between. CDR3 size: 12 residues. Germline-derived CDR1 and CDR2 are SEHNR and FQNEAQ (reference sequence). Here the CDR3 DNA reads TGTGCCAGCAGCCCTCTGACGGAAGGCTACACCTTC. It specifies CASSPLTEGYTF. Combining the CDR3 with reference TRBV7-9 and TRBJ1-2 gives the whole variable domain DTGVSQNPRHKITKRGQNVTFRCDPISEHNRLYWYRQTLGQGPEFLTYFQNEAQLEKSRLLSDRFSAERPKGSFSTLEIQRTEQGDSAMYLCASSPLTEGYTFGSGTRLTVV.

This clonotype has a count of ten or more. The chain links TRBV6-5 to TRBJ1-3; TRBD1 might be the D (6 bases). The CDR3 is 14 amino acids. Germline CDR1 MNHEY, CDR2 SVGAGI. With 6 bases removed from V and 0 bases from J, the gap between germline ends came to 9 bases. This chain's CDR3 is CASSRTVSGNTIYF. The CDR3 nucleotides read TGTGCCAGCAGCCGGACAGTCTCTGGAAACACCATATATTTT.

This clonotype appeared many times. This chain joins TRBV7-7 and TRBJ1-1, with D hard to call. CDR1 SSHAT and CDR2 FNYEAQ come from the germline V gene (reference sequence). The CDR3 has 13 amino acids. V lost 5 bases, J lost 0 bases, and 7 bases lay in between. CDR3 nucleotide sequence: TGTGCCAGCAGCCCTCTGATGAACACTGAAGCTTTCTTT. Residues: CASSPLMNTEAFF.

The gene calls are TRBV7-6 and TRBJ2-7; no clear D gene. With 5 bases removed from V and 5 bases from J, the gap between germline ends came to 22 bases. The CDR3 loop spans 16 amino acids. CDR1 and CDR2 from the germline V gene are SGHVS and FNYEAQ. The CDR3 DNA reads TGTGCCAGCAGCCCCCCCTCCAAATTTCGGATCAACGAGCAGTACTTC. Its translation is CASSPPSKFRINEQYF. Based on the CDR3 plus reference TRBV7-6 and TRBJ2-7, the full variable domain is GAGVSQSPRYKVTKRGQDVALRCDPISGHVSLYWYRQALGQGPEFLTYFNYEAQQDKSGLPNDRFSAERPEGSISTLTIQRTEQRDSAMYRCASSPPSKFRINEQYFGPGTRLTVT.